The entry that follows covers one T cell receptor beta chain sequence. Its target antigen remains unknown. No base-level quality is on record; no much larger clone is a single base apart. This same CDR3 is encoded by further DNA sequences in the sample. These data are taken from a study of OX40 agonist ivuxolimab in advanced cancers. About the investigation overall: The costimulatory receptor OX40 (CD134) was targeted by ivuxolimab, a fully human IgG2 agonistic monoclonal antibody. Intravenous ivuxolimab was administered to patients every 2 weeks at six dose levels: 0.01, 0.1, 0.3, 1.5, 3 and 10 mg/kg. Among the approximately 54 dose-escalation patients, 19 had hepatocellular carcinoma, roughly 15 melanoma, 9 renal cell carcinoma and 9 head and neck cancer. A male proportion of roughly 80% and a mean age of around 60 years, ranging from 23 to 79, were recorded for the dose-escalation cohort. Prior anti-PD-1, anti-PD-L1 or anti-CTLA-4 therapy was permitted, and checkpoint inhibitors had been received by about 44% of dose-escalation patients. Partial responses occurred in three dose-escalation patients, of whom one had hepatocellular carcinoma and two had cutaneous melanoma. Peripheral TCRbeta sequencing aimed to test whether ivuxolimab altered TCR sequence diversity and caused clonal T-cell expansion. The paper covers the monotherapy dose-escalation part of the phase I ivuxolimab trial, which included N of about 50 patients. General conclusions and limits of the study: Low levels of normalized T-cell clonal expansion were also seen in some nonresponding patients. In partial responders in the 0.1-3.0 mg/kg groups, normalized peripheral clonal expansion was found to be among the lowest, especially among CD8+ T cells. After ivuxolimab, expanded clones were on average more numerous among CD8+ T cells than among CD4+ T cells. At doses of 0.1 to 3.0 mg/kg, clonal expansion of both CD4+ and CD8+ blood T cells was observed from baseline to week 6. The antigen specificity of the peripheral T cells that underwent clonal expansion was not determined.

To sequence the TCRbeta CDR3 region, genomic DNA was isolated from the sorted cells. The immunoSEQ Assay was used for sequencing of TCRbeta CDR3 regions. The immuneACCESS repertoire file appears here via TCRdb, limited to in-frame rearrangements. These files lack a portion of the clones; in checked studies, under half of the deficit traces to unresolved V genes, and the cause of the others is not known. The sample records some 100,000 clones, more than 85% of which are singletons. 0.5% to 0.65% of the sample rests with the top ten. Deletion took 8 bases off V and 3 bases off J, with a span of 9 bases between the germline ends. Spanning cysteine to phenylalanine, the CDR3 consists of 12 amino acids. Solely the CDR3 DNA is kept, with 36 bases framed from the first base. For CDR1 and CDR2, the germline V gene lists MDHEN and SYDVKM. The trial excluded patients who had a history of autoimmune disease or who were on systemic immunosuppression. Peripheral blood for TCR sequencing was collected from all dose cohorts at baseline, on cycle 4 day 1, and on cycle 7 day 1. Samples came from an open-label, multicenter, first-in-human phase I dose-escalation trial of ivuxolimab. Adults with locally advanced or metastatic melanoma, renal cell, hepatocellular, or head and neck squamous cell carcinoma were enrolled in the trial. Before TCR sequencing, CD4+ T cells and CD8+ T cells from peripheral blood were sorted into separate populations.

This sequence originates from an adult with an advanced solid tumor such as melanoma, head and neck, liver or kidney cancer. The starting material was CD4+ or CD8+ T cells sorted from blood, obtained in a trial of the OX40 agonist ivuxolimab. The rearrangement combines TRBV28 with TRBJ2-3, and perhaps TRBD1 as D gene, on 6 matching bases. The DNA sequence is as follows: TGTGCCAGCGGAACAGGGACAGATACGCAGTATTTT. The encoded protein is CASGTGTDTQYF.